The 30 T cell receptor beta chains in this list originate from one sample, sequenced in a study of T cells in Graves' hyperthyroidism and ophthalmopathy. Template material for amplifying TCR beta CDR3 regions consisted of RNA transcripts. A set of HTBI primers served as the primers for a first-round RT-PCR of the TCR CDR3. Using its own MiXCR run on the multiplex PCR reads, TCRdb lists one record per CDR3 protein. The sample has 700,000 to 850,000 distinct CDR3 sequences; around a third are singletons. The sample comprised blood. The receptors come from a woman aged 40 to 55 with Graves' hyperthyroidism.

This clonotype was seen a few times. The V call is TRBV7-9, the J call TRBJ1-3; the match to TRBD1 covers 9 bases. There are 16 residues in the CDR3. V lost 5 bases, J lost 3 bases, and 8 bases stayed unmatched. The germline V gene encodes CDR1 SEHNR and CDR2 FQNEAQ (reference sequence). The CDR3 nucleotides are TGTGCCAGCAGCAGGGCACAGGGGGCGCGTGGAAACACCATATATTTT. Amino acid sequence: CASSRAQGARGNTIYF.

The chain couples TRBV7-2 to TRBJ2-5; 7 bases are shared with TRBD1. Trimming at V came to 5 bases and at J to 1 base, leaving 10 bases not matched to a gene. The CDR3 is 16 residues long. Germline CDR1 is SGHTA and CDR2 is FQGNSA. The CDR3 reads CASSLSQGLGQETQYF. The CDR3 nucleotides are TGTGCCAGCAGCCTATCACAGGGGCTGGGCCAAGAGACCCAGTACTTC.

This clonotype was seen more than once but under ten times. The chain combines TRBV5-1 with TRBJ1-2, with D possibly TRBD1 on 6 matching bases. Germline lookup yields CDR1 SGHRS and CDR2 YFSETQ. The length of the CDR3 is 14 residues. V lost 4 bases and J 2 bases, leaving 12 bases between the germline ends. This CDR3 is CASSPDSQNYGYTF. The CDR3 DNA sequence: TGCGCCAGCAGCCCGGACAGCCAAAACTATGGCTACACCTTC.

The chain joins TRBV19 to TRBJ2-5, with D perhaps being TRBD1 or TRBD2 (7 bases each). V was pared by 7 bases and J by 1 base, with 19 bases between. The CDR3 length is 16 residues. The germline V gene encodes CDR1 LNHDA and CDR2 SQIVND (reference sequence). The CDR3 region is CASMSGGALSQETQYF. CDR3 DNA sequence: TGTGCCAGTATGTCAGGGGGGGCGCTTAGCCAAGAGACCCAGTACTTC.

The rearrangement uses TRBV11-3 and TRBJ2-6; 7 bases line up with TRBD1. Germline trimming cut 4 bases from V and 0 bases from J; bases unmatched to any gene: 6. Germline V gene sequence: CDR1 SGHNT, CDR2 YENEEA. CDR3 size: 17 residues. DNA for the CDR3: TGTGCCAGCAGCTCGGGACAGCCCTCCTCTGGGGCCAACGTCCTGACTTTC. Translation gives CASSSGQPSSGANVLTF.

In this sample, this clonotype turned up many times. The rearrangement uses TRBV10-3 and TRBJ1-1, with D perhaps matching TRBD1 (6 bases). The CDR3 contains 14 residues. CDR1 ENHRY and CDR2 SYGVKD come from the germline V gene. V was clipped by 8 bases and J by 0 bases, with 13 bases between them. CDR3 in amino acids: CAIGNRELNTEAFF. Here the CDR3 DNA reads TGTGCCATCGGGAACAGGGAATTGAACACTGAAGCTTTCTTT.

In this sample, this clonotype turned up many times. The J gene is TRBJ1-5, the V gene TRBV7-2; D remains unclear. The length of the CDR3 is 11 residues. Germline values: CDR1 SGHTA, CDR2 FQGNSA. V lost 5 bases and J 5 bases, leaving 4 bases between the germline ends. The DNA of the CDR3 is TGTGCCAGCAGCCCCCATCAGCCCCAGCATTTT. This gives the protein CASSPHQPQHF.

The chain couples TRBV5-2 to TRBJ1-3; the D call in the table, TRBD1, was not verified against the DNA. TRBV5-2 is termed a pseudogene. There are 16 residues in the CDR3. In DNA, the CDR3 is TGTGCCAGCAGCGGGATCAGGGGGCTCTCTGGAAACACCATATATTTT. As protein: CASSGIRGLSGNTIYF.

In its sample, this clonotype was seen many times. The V gene is TRBV6-1, the J gene TRBJ1-2; D ambiguous. This CDR3 has 12 residues. V lost 9 bases and J 0 bases, leaving 8 bases between the germline ends. From germline, CDR1 is MNHNS and CDR2 SASEGT. CDR3 coding DNA: TGTGCCAGTCGACGGCCTAACTATGGCTACACCTTC. Translating gives CASRRPNYGYTF.

The gene calls are TRBV7-2 and TRBJ2-7; 7 nucleotides line up with TRBD1. Germline CDR1 is SGHTA and CDR2 is FQGNSA. V was clipped by 3 bases and J by 3 bases; unmatched bases: 5. The CDR3 runs to 14 residues. The CDR3 DNA is TGTGCCAGCAGCTTCGGACAGGATTACTACGAGCAGTACTTC. This encodes CASSFGQDYYEQYF. Based on the CDR3 plus reference TRBV7-2 and TRBJ2-7, the full variable domain is GAGVSQSPSNKVTEKGKDVELRCDPISGHTALYWYRQSLGQGLEFLIYFQGNSAPDKSGLPSDRFSAERTGGSVSTLTIQRTQQEDSAVYLCASSFGQDYYEQYFGPGTRLTVT.

This clonotype came up many times. This chain joins TRBV10-2 and TRBJ2-7, with 11 bases that match TRBD2. The CDR3 is made up of 13 amino acids. Germline V gene lookup returns CDR1 WSHSY and CDR2 SAAADI. The trim removed 2 bases at V and 12 bases at J, leaving 6 bases unmatched. The CDR3 DNA sequence: TGCGCCAGCAGTGAGATTACTAGCGGGAGACGGTACTTC. Translating it yields CASSEITSGRRYF.

This clonotype turned up a few times. The chain recombines TRBV5-6 with TRBJ1-2; D unclear. Germline CDR1 and CDR2: SGHDT and YYEEEE. V was pared by 5 bases and J by 8 bases, with 10 bases between. This CDR3 has 11 residues. The CDR3 region has the DNA TGTGCCAGCAGTTGGGAAGGAGGCTACACCTTC. Protein: CASSWEGGYTF. Based on the CDR3 plus reference TRBV5-6 and TRBJ1-2, the full variable domain is DAGVTQSPTHLIKTRGQQVTLRCSPKSGHDTVSWYQQALGQGPQFIFQYYEEEERQRGNFPDRFSGHQFPNYSSELNVNALLLGDSALYLCASSWEGGYTFGSGTRLTVV.

This chain links TRBV25-1 with TRBJ2-5, with TRBD1 identical over 7 bases. Germline trimming cut 8 bases from V and 3 bases from J; bases unmatched to any gene: 3. Germline CDR1 and CDR2: MGHDK and SYGVNS. The CDR3 length is 12 residues. The CDR3 is CASFTGEETQYF. CDR3 DNA: TGTGCCAGCTTTACAGGGGAAGAGACCCAGTACTTC.

This chain connects TRBV9 to TRBJ1-1, with 10 bases fitting TRBD1. V shed 4 bases and J 5 bases; nucleotides not matched to a gene: 11. From germline, CDR1 is SGDLS and CDR2 YYNGEE. This CDR3 has 16 amino acids. CDR3: CASSTQDRGVVTEAFF. The CDR3 DNA reads as TGTGCCAGCAGCACCCAGGACAGGGGGGTTGTGACTGAAGCTTTCTTT.

On this clonotype itself: One end of the junction does not line up with germline, which may come from a read error. The CDR3: CASRRGAGAANQPKHF. The CDR3 nucleotides read TGTGCCAGCAGGCGGGGGGCCGGGGCCGCCAATCAGCCCAAGCATTTT. V is TRBV2 and J is TRBJ1-5, with D possibly TRBD1 on 6 matching bases. Germline values: CDR1 SNHLY, CDR2 FYNNEI. CDR3 length: 16 amino acids.

This clonotype was recorded once. This chain joins TRBV12-3 or TRBV12-4 and TRBJ1-3; D not resolved. V was pared by 6 bases and J by 2 bases, with 8 bases between. The CDR3 is 13 residues long. CDR3 sequence (DNA): TGTGCCAGCAGCTATACTGCTGGAAACACCATATATTTT. Protein sequence: CASSYTAGNTIYF.

The genes are TRBV19 and TRBJ2-2; 7 bases align to TRBD2. Losses at the gene ends were 3 bases for V and 7 bases for J; bases not matched to a gene: 8. CDR3 length: 15 amino acids. Germline assignment: CDR1 LNHDA and CDR2 SQIVND (reference sequence). The CDR3 reads CASSMYGGSSGELFF. As DNA, the CDR3 is TGTGCCAGTAGTATGTATGGCGGGAGCAGCGGGGAGCTGTTTTTT. Filled out from reference TRBV19 and TRBJ2-2, the complete variable domain reads DGGITQSPKYLFRKEGQNVTLSCEQNLNHDAMYWYRQDPGQGLRLIYYSQIVNDFQKGDIAEGYSVSREKKESFPLTVTSAQKNPTAFYLCASSMYGGSSGELFFGEGSRLTVL.

This clonotype was found a few times. A much larger clone lies a single base off, so this may be a read error. CDR3 protein: CSVWDRGFLGEQYF. The CDR3 bases are TGCAGCGTCTGGGACAGGGGATTTTTGGGGGAGCAGTACTTC. V is TRBV29-1 and J is TRBJ2-7, with 10 bases aligning to TRBD1. This CDR3 has 14 residues. Germline CDR1 SQVTM, CDR2 ANQGSEA. V trimming: 6 bases; J trimming: 7 bases; junction bases outside the gene matches: 12.

The chain links TRBV19 to TRBJ2-7, with unresolved D. Germline assignment: CDR1 LNHDA and CDR2 SQIVND (reference sequence). The CDR3 spans 13 residues. Trimming left V 4 bases short and J 6 bases short, with 13 bases between. For the CDR3, the DNA is TGTGCCAGTAGTAGCGCCAGTTCTACCGAGCAGTACTTC. The encoded protein is CASSSASSTEQYF.

The chain is built from TRBV7-2 and TRBJ1-1, with 7 bases fitting TRBD1. The CDR3 length is 14 residues. V dropped 5 bases and J dropped 5; count of bases not matched to a gene: 8. From germline, CDR1 is SGHTA and CDR2 FQGNSA. DNA for the CDR3: TGTGCCAGCAGCATCAGACAGGGCTCGACTGAAGCTTTCTTT. Protein: CASSIRQGSTEAFF.

On this clonotype itself: A much more abundant neighbour one base away suggests this may be a read error. The genes are TRBV7-9 and TRBJ1-1; D remains ambiguous. Trimming took 7 bases from V and 2 from J, leaving 11 bases between them. The V gene's germline CDR1 is SEHNR and CDR2 FQNEAQ (reference sequence). CDR3 length: 13 residues. In nucleotides, the CDR3 is TGTGCCAGCAACCAACGGCGAAACACTGAAGCTTTCTTT. Protein sequence: CASNQRRNTEAFF.

This clonotype showed up many times. The V call is TRBV29-1, the J call TRBJ2-2; a weak D match, TRBD1 (7 bases). The V end was cut by 7 bases, the J end by 4 bases, with 10 bases between. This CDR3 has 12 amino acids. Germline lookup yields CDR1 SQVTM and CDR2 ANQGSEA. The CDR3 sequence: CSGRGATGELFF. Written as DNA, the CDR3 is TGCAGCGGCAGGGGGGCCACCGGGGAGCTGTTTTTT.

The genes are TRBV4-3 and TRBJ1-5; D is perhaps TRBD1 (6 bases). The CDR3 loop spans 15 amino acids. Germline CDR1 and CDR2: LGHNA and YSLEER. V was clipped by 0 bases and J by 7 bases, with 13 bases between them. The CDR3 region has the DNA TGCGCCAGCAGCCAAGACCCGACAGGACAACAGCCCCAGCATTTT. Translated: CASSQDPTGQQPQHF.

CDR3 region: CASSYRGHANYGYTF. The CDR3 bases are TGTGCCAGCAGCTACCGGGGACATGCTAACTATGGCTACACCTTC. V and J are TRBV11-2 and TRBJ1-2; tentatively, D is TRBD1 (6 bases). Per the germline V gene, CDR1 is SGHAT and CDR2 is FQNNGV. Trimming cost V 4 bases and J 0 bases, with 12 bases left between them. This CDR3 spans 15 amino acids.

The table lists this clonotype with a count of one. A much larger clone is a single base away; this may be a read error. J is TRBJ1-2 and V is TRBV12-3 or TRBV12-4; D may be TRBD1 (5 bases). The CDR3 is made up of 12 amino acids. Trimming pared 2 bases from V and 8 bases from J, leaving 9 bases between. The CDR3 spells CASSLWGEGYTF. The CDR3 region has the DNA TGTGCCAGCAGTTTATGGGGGGAAGGCTACACCTTC.

This clonotype was seen more than once but under ten times. V gene TRBV7-2 combines with J gene TRBJ1-3; D not resolved. This CDR3 spans 12 amino acids. Trimming left V 5 bases short and J 9 bases short, with 11 bases between. CDR1 is SGHTA, CDR2 FQGNSA, per germline. CDR3 DNA: TGTGCCAGCAGCCCCCCATCGGGCACCATATATTTT. Translating gives CASSPPSGTIYF.

The chain employs TRBV19 and TRBJ2-7, with D perhaps TRBD1 (5 bases). V dropped 9 bases and J dropped 0 bases, with 18 bases sitting between them. The CDR3 covers 15 residues. Germline V gene lookup returns CDR1 LNHDA and CDR2 SQIVND (reference sequence). CDR3 amino acids: CASSPKTVASYEQYF. DNA for the CDR3: TGTGCCAGCTCACCGAAGACAGTCGCCTCCTACGAGCAGTACTTC. Together with reference TRBV19 and TRBJ2-7, the CDR3 gives the full variable domain: DGGITQSPKYLFRKEGQNVTLSCEQNLNHDAMYWYRQDPGQGLRLIYYSQIVNDFQKGDIAEGYSVSREKKESFPLTVTSAQKNPTAFYLCASSPKTVASYEQYFGPGTRLTVT.

J is TRBJ2-5 and V is TRBV12-3 or TRBV12-4, with 8 bases fitting TRBD2. The CDR3 consists of 15 residues. Germline trimming cut 1 base from V and 4 bases from J; bases unmatched to any gene: 5. The CDR3, as DNA: TGTGCCAGCAGTTTAGAAGCGGGGGATTTAGAGACCCAGTACTTC. Amino acid sequence: CASSLEAGDLETQYF.

The table lists this clonotype with many counts. V usage is TRBV9 and J usage is TRBJ2-5, with 14 nucleotides matching TRBD2. The CDR3 contains 15 residues. V shed 4 bases and J 4 bases; nucleotides not matched to a gene: 3. Germline V CDR1 and CDR2: SGDLS, YYNGEE. CDR3 residues: CASSRGTSGGETQYF. CDR3 nucleotide sequence: TGTGCCAGCAGCCGTGGGACTAGCGGGGGAGAGACCCAGTACTTC.

A few counts support this clonotype. The chain employs TRBV20-1 and TRBJ2-5; D perhaps matches TRBD2 (7 bases). Germline V gene lookup returns CDR1 DFQATT and CDR2 SNEGSKA (reference sequence). The CDR3 sequence is 13 residues long. V was shortened by 2 bases and J by 5 bases, with 12 bases between the two germline ends. Here the CDR3 reads CSARWGGEETQYF. The CDR3 DNA reads as TGCAGTGCTAGATGGGGGGGCGAGGAGACCCAGTACTTC.